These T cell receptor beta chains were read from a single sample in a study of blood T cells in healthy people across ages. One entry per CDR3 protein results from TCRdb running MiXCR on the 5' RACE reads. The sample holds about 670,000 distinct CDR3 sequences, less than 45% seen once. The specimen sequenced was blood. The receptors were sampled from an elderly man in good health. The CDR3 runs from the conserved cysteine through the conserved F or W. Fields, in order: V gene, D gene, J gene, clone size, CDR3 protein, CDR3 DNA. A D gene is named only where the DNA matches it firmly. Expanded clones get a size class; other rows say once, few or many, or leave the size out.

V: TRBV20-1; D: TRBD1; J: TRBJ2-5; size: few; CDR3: CSANRARGPSETQYF; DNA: TGCAGTGCTAACCGGGCCAGGGGGCCCTCAGAGACCCAGTACTTC
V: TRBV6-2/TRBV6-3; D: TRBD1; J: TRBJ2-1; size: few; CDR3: CASSYSRTGFSYNEQFF; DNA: TGTGCCAGCAGTTACTCGAGGACAGGATTCTCCTACAATGAGCAGTTCTTC
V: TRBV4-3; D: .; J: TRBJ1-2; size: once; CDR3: CASGQDSGSIHGYTF; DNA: TGCGCCAGCGGCCAAGACTCGGGGTCAATTCATGGCTACACCTTC
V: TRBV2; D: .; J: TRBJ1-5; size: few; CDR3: CASGQPQHF; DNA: TGTGCCAGCGGTCAGCCCCAGCATTTT
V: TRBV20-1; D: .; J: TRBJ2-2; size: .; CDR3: CSATGRNTGELFF; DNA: TGCAGTGCCACGGGGCGAAACACCGGGGAGCTGTTTTTT
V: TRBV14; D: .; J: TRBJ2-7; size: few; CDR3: CASSQLDEQYF; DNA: TGTGCCAGCAGCCAGCTAGACGAGCAGTACTTC
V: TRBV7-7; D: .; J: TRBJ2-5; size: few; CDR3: CASSRTFTEGETQYF; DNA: TGTGCCAGCAGCCGGACTTTCACCGAAGGGGAGACCCAGTACTTC
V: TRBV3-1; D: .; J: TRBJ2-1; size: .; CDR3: CASSQETGAYNEQFF; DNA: TGTGCCAGCAGCCAAGAAACGGGCGCTTACAATGAGCAGTTCTTC
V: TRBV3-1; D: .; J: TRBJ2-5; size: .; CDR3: CASSQFSEETQYF; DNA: TGTGCCAGCAGCCAATTCAGCGAGGAGACCCAGTACTTC
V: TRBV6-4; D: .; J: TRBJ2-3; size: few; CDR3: CASSDSRSTDTQYF; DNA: TGTGCCAGCAGTGACTCGAGGAGCACAGATACGCAGTATTTT
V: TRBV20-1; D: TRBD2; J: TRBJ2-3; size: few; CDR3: CSARDQLAGFTDTQYF; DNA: TGCAGTGCTAGAGATCAGCTAGCGGGGTTCACAGATACGCAGTATTTT
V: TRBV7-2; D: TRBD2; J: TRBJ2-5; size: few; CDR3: CASASGIGETQYF; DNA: TGTGCCAGCGCTAGCGGGATTGGGGAGACCCAGTACTTC